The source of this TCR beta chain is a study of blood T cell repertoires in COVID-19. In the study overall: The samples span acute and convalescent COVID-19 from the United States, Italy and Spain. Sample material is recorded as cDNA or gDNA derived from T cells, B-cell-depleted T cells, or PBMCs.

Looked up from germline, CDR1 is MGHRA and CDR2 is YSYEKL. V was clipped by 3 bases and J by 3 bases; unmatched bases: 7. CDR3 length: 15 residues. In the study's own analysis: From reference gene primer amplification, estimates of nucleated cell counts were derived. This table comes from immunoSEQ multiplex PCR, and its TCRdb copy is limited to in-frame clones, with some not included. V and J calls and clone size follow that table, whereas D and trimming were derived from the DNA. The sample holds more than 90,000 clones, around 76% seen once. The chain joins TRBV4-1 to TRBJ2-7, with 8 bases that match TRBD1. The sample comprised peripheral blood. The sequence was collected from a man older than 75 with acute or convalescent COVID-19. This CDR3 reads CASSQTGTGDYEQYF. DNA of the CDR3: TGCGCCAGCAGCCAGACAGGGACAGGAGACTACGAGCAGTACTTC.